The next 22 T cell receptor beta chains were all read from a single sample in a study of blood T cells in healthy people across ages (dated by TCRdb to between 2015 and 2017). Library creation used 5' RACE. Sequencer: Illumina HiSeq 2500. A second PCR of about 7 to 12 cycles was run with a J-beta primer mix and a sample-barcoded 5' primer. The public reads were quality trimmed at Q25 with fastp and then assembled into clones with MiXCR by TCRdb, keeping productive beta chains. Each CDR3 protein gets just one entry, which takes the most common genes and DNA from the rows behind it. Here the sample has roughly 1.7 million distinct CDR3 sequences; around 35% occur a single time. The ten largest clones capture 10% to 12% of the sample. The specimen was blood. These receptor sequences come from a young woman in good health.

The rearrangement uses TRBV30 and TRBJ1-2; maybe TRBD1 (5 bases). The CDR3 covers 12 residues. The germline V gene encodes CDR1 GTSNPN and CDR2 SVGIG (reference sequence). The V end was cut by 8 bases, the J end by 2 bases, with 12 bases between. The CDR3 nucleotides read TGTGCCCAAAGCCCAGGGAACTATGGCTACACCTTC. It is translated as CAQSPGNYGYTF.

V is TRBV7-9 and J is TRBJ2-3; 10 bases fit TRBD2. V lost 3 bases and J lost 2; bases outside the gene matches: 11. Germline V gene data show CDR1 as SEHNR and CDR2 as FQNEAQ (reference sequence). This CDR3 region has 18 residues. The CDR3 DNA reads as TGTGCCAGCAGCTTTCCCATTAGGACTAGCGGAAACACAGATACGCAGTATTTT. Translating it yields CASSFPIRTSGNTDTQYF.

The chain recombines TRBV11-2 with TRBJ1-1, with D hard to call. From germline, CDR1 is SGHAT and CDR2 FQNNGV. There are 11 residues in the CDR3. Trimming took 0 bases from V and 11 from J, leaving 7 bases between them. The CDR3 sequence is CASSLEVAAFF. CDR3 DNA sequence: TGTGCCAGCAGCTTAGAGGTGGCCGCTTTCTTT.

The gene calls are TRBV7-9 and TRBJ2-7; 9 bases fit TRBD2. The CDR3 is 18 residues long. Germline CDR1 SEHNR, CDR2 FQNEAQ (reference sequence). The junction had 13 bases not matched to a gene; V was cut back by 4 bases and J by 0 bases. The CDR3 protein is CASSSAPGGRDLSYEQYF. CDR3 DNA: TGTGCCAGCAGCTCCGCCCCAGGCGGGAGGGATCTCTCCTACGAGCAGTACTTC.

A note on this clonotype: Its ends do not fully match the called genes, so a read error is possible. V gene TRBV6-5 combines with J gene TRBJ2-5; 8 positions agree with TRBD2. With the DNA end fitting TRBJ2-7 better, the J assignment may be wrong. Per the germline V gene, CDR1 is MNHEY and CDR2 is SVGAGI. The CDR3 spans 15 residues. The CDR3 region is CAGSYGGGPSNEQYF. CDR3 in DNA: TGTGCCGGCAGTTATGGCGGGGGGCCATCCAACGAGCAGTACTTC.

The J gene is TRBJ2-5, the V gene TRBV30; the match to TRBD2 covers 13 bases. From germline, CDR1 is GTSNPN and CDR2 SVGIG (reference sequence). The CDR3 loop spans 16 amino acids. After removal of 3 bases from V and 5 bases from J, the junction contained 9 bases not matched to a gene. The CDR3 DNA reads TGTGCCTGGAGCCTACTAGCGGGAGGGCGTGGGGAGACCCAGTACTTC. It translates to CAWSLLAGGRGETQYF.

The chain is built from TRBV5-1 and TRBJ2-3; TRBD2 matches at 8 bases. Unmatched junction bases numbered 6, after V lost 1 base and J lost 2 bases. Germline-derived CDR1 and CDR2 are SGHRS and YFSETQ. CDR3 size: 16 residues. CDR3 nucleotides: TGCGCCAGCAGCTTGCGCGAGCGGGGGAACACAGATACGCAGTATTTT. As protein: CASSLRERGNTDTQYF.

The chain has TRBV6-5 and TRBJ2-3; TRBD2 agrees at 9 bases. The CDR3 has 17 residues. The V gene end was trimmed by 2 bases and the J gene end by 4 bases; junction bases not matched to a gene: 10. CDR1 and CDR2 from the germline V gene are MNHEY and SVGAGI. The DNA for the CDR3 is TGTGCCAGCAGTTACCTAGGGACTAGCATGTTTCCAGATACGCAGTATTTT. Translation: CASSYLGTSMFPDTQYF.

Concerning this clonotype itself: This may arise from a read error, as a much more abundant clone is one base away. The rearrangement links TRBV29-1 to TRBJ2-7; D gene uncertain. The CDR3 contains 11 residues. Germline values: CDR1 SQVTM, CDR2 ANQGSEA. The chain's CDR3 is CSGEAKGEQYF. CDR3 DNA sequence: TGCAGCGGTGAAGCGAAAGGAGAGCAGTACTTC.

J is TRBJ2-1 and V is TRBV7-8; TRBD1 is a possible D gene (6 bases). Germline-derived CDR1 and CDR2 are SGHVS and FQNEAQ. This CDR3 region has 15 residues. V was clipped by 1 base and J by 9 bases, with 16 bases between them. In DNA form, the CDR3 reads TGTGCCAGCAGCTTAGACAGGGTGATCGGCGGTGAGCAGTTCTTC. This translates into CASSLDRVIGGEQFF. Combining the CDR3 with reference TRBV7-8 and TRBJ2-1 gives the whole variable domain GAGVSQSPRYKVAKRGQDVALRCDPISGHVSLFWYQQALGQGPEFLTYFQNEAQLDKSGLPSDRFFAERPEGSVSTLKIQRTQQEDSAVYLCASSLDRVIGGEQFFGPGTRLTVL.

This clonotype was detected a few times. The genes are TRBV20-1 and TRBJ1-5, with D perhaps TRBD1 (5 bases). CDR1 and CDR2 (germline): DFQATT, SNEGSKA (reference sequence). Trimming stripped 0 bases from V and 6 bases from J, with 12 bases between. This CDR3 region has 14 residues. The CDR3 DNA follows: TGCAGTGCTAGAGATGCCAGGGACCCTCAGCCCCAGCATTTT. Residues: CSARDARDPQPQHF.

At least ten counts were recorded for this clonotype. The chain is built from TRBV7-2 and TRBJ2-7; no clear D. Germline V gene lookup returns CDR1 SGHTA and CDR2 FQGNSA. Trimming cost V 1 base and J 7 bases, with 11 bases left between them. The CDR3 is 13 amino acids. The CDR3 DNA follows: TGTGCCAGCAGCTTAGAGCGACACCTTGAGCAGTACTTC. Translating gives CASSLERHLEQYF.

This clonotype has only a few counts. Here the CDR3 reads CAGRGQGGLNIQYF. In DNA form, the CDR3 reads TGCGCCGGAAGAGGACAGGGGGGCCTTAACATTCAGTACTTC. The J gene is TRBJ2-4, the V gene TRBV23-1; TRBD1 aligns across 10 bases. TRBV23-1 is an ORF, with its function uncertain. J was trimmed by 7 bases and V by 11 bases; bases with no gene match: 11. The CDR3 spans 14 residues.

This chain connects TRBV6-1 to TRBJ1-2, with a tentative D call TRBD1 (5 bases). V was clipped by 2 bases and J by 7 bases, with 11 bases between them. Per the germline V gene, CDR1 is MNHNS and CDR2 is SASEGT. The CDR3 loop spans 13 amino acids. This CDR3 is CASSEYGGAGYTF. Written as DNA, the CDR3 is TGTGCCAGCAGTGAATACGGTGGGGCTGGCTACACCTTC.

This clonotype was detected only a few times. This sequence joins TRBV4-2 and TRBJ2-6, with D possibly being TRBD2 (5 bases). This CDR3 is 17 amino acids long. Trimming cost V 0 bases and J 6 bases, with 15 bases left between them. CDR1 LGHNA and CDR2 YNFKEQ come from the germline V gene. The CDR3 region is CASSQDVGGRVANVLTF. The CDR3 DNA follows: TGTGCCAGCAGCCAAGATGTAGGAGGACGTGTGGCCAACGTCCTGACTTTC.

The chain has TRBV20-1 and TRBJ1-5; D is possibly TRBD1 (5 bases). Trimming cost V 3 bases and J 2 bases, with 8 bases left between them. This CDR3 is built from 13 residues. In germline, CDR1 is DFQATT, CDR2 SNEGSKA (reference sequence). Here the CDR3 reads CSASQGGNQPQHF. As DNA, the CDR3 is TGCAGTGCTAGTCAAGGGGGCAATCAGCCCCAGCATTTT.

This clonotype appeared a single time. Germline and junction disagree at one end, which may indicate a read error. This sequence joins TRBV4-1 and TRBJ1-2; tentative D call: TRBD1 (6 bases). The germline V gene encodes CDR1 MGHRA and CDR2 YSYEKL. The CDR3 is made up of 15 amino acids. DNA of the CDR3: TGCGCCGGCAGCCAACCCCTTAAGGCAGGGGATGGCTACACCTTC. Its translation is CAGSQPLKAGDGYTF.

V usage is TRBV7-2 and J usage is TRBJ2-3; TRBD2 matches at 7 bases. With V trimmed by 4 bases and J by 2 bases, 18 bases remained unmatched. This CDR3 spans 19 amino acids. The germline gives CDR1 SGHTA, CDR2 FQGNSA. In DNA, the CDR3 is TGTGCCAGCAGCTATGGGGGGTGGGTGCTAGCGGAATCCACAGATACGCAGTATTTT. Translating it yields CASSYGGWVLAESTDTQYF.

J is TRBJ2-4 and V is TRBV30, with D possibly called TRBD1 or TRBD2 (6 bases each). The J call may be faulty, since TRBJ2-7 better matches the DNA end. Germline CDR1 is GTSNPN and CDR2 is SVGIG (reference sequence). This CDR3 spans 13 amino acids. CDR3 sequence (DNA): TGTGCCTGGGCCGCGGGGACACTCGACGAGCAGTACTTC. The encoded protein is CAWAAGTLDEQYF.

This clonotype was seen more than once but under ten times. The rearrangement joins TRBV15 to TRBJ2-1; the D gene is possibly TRBD2 (5 bases). Trimming cost V 3 bases and J 8 bases, with 14 bases left between them. The CDR3 covers 14 residues. Germline V gives CDR1 LNHNV, CDR2 YYDKDF (reference sequence). The CDR3 nucleotides read TGTGCCACCAGCAGCCCGACTAAATATGATGAGCAGTTCTTC. It specifies CATSSPTKYDEQFF.

Only a few counts were recorded for this clonotype. The chain carries TRBV28 and TRBJ2-7; 10 bases are shared with TRBD1. V lost 2 bases to trimming and J lost 3 bases; unmatched junction nucleotides: 4. The CDR3 has 15 amino acids. The germline V gene encodes CDR1 MDHEN and CDR2 SYDVKM. DNA for the CDR3: TGTGCCAGCAGTTTACGGGGACAGGGGAACTACGAGCAGTACTTC. Encoded protein: CASSLRGQGNYEQYF.

The chain is built from TRBV20-1 and TRBJ2-2; D not certain. Deletions cut 5 bases from V and 7 bases from J, with 8 bases between. The V gene's germline CDR1 is DFQATT and CDR2 SNEGSKA (reference sequence). CDR3 length: 11 residues. In DNA, the CDR3 is TGCAGTGCTCCGGATGTCGGGGAGCTGTTTTTT. It translates to CSAPDVGELFF.